This record covers a single TCR beta chain. Its antigen remains unidentified. The PCR had 60 Vbeta and 13 Jbeta primers. Clones were sequenced by immunoSEQ multiplex PCR, and TCRdb holds only the in-frame ones, with some missing. Here the sample spans around 130,000 clones, about 72% being singletons. From germline, CDR1 is SQVTM and CDR2 ANQGSEA. This CDR3 has 14 amino acids. This record belongs to a study of cytomegalovirus exposure and HLA in healthy donors. Study findings and constraints: Earlier analysis looked at TCR beta V segments, and most were productive about 90% or about 30% of the time. The authors enumerated 180 or so TCR beta chains as linked to cytomegalovirus.

The V and J genes are TRBV29-1 and TRBJ2-5; the match to TRBD2 covers 8 bases. Near its end, the DNA agrees better with TRBJ2-7, so the J call may be wrong. This clonotype was sampled from a man aged 30-40 years in good health and CMV-seropositive. Sequencing input: PBMCs. The CDR3 bases are TGCAGCGTTGGGCCAGCGGGAGATTCGGGCGAGCAGTACTTC. Protein: CSVGPAGDSGEQYF.